This entry lists 9 T cell receptor beta chains sequenced from one sample in a study of shared clonotypes between healthy human individuals. The data were produced by immunoSEQ multiplex PCR, yet TCRdb's version contains in-frame clones alone and is incomplete. The table has about 490,000 clones, over 60% seen once. Sequenced material: PBMCs. The source of these receptors is a woman aged 40 to 50 in good health. Some clones in this sample may be carry-over from other donors' samples.

The genes are TRBV28 and TRBJ2-5, with 11 bases identical to TRBD2. The J call may be faulty, since TRBJ2-7 better matches the DNA end. This CDR3 region has 15 residues. Germline V CDR1 and CDR2: MDHEN, SYDVKM. CDR3 protein: CASRPTSGRSYEQYF. The CDR3, as DNA: TGTGCCAGCAGGCCTACTAGCGGGAGAAGCTACGAGCAGTACTTC.

J is TRBJ1-1 and V is TRBV4-1; 7 bases match TRBD1. This CDR3 contains 14 residues. V lost 5 bases and J lost 1; bases outside the gene matches: 4. Germline lookup yields CDR1 MGHRA and CDR2 YSYEKL. Here the CDR3 DNA reads TGCGCCAGCAGCTGGCGGGACAGGAACACTGAAGCTTTCTTT. It codes for CASSWRDRNTEAFF.

There are a few counts of this clone. The chain joins TRBV19 to TRBJ1-1; D not certain. Trimming removed 3 bases at V and 0 bases at J, with 8 bases between. Germline-derived CDR1 and CDR2 are LNHDA and SQIVND (reference sequence). This CDR3 has 14 amino acids. CDR3 protein: CASSIGLLNTEAFF. The CDR3 DNA is TGTGCCAGTAGTATTGGACTGTTGAACACTGAAGCTTTCTTT. The variable domain in full, with the rest retrieved from reference TRBV19 and TRBJ1-1, is DGGITQSPKYLFRKEGQNVTLSCEQNLNHDAMYWYRQDPGQGLRLIYYSQIVNDFQKGDIAEGYSVSREKKESFPLTVTSAQKNPTAFYLCASSIGLLNTEAFFGQGTRLTVV.

This clone was detected a few times. V is TRBV28 and J is TRBJ2-7, with D possibly TRBD1 on 7 matching bases. The CDR3 is 13 amino acids. V was pared by 7 bases and J by 6 bases, with 16 bases between. Germline V CDR1 and CDR2: MDHEN, SYDVKM. CDR3 sequence reads: CASTLSQGGEQYF. The CDR3 region has the DNA TGTGCCAGCACCCTGAGCCAGGGGGGCGAGCAGTACTTC.

V and J are TRBV7-9 and TRBJ2-5, with 7 positions matching TRBD2. V dropped 5 bases and J dropped 3; count of bases not matched to a gene: 3. The CDR3 has 13 residues. The germline V gene encodes CDR1 SEHNR and CDR2 FQNEAQ (reference sequence). The CDR3 protein is CASSKGLKETQYF. CDR3 sequence (DNA): TGTGCCAGCAGCAAGGGACTAAAAGAGACCCAGTACTTC.

This clone was found once. The V call is TRBV14, the J call TRBJ2-2; D may match TRBD1 or TRBD2 (6 bases each). V lost 3 bases and J lost 6, with 11 bases in between. This CDR3 comprises 14 residues. CDR1 is SGHDN, CDR2 FVKESK, per germline. This CDR3 is CASSQRGGSGELFF. As DNA, the CDR3 is TGTGCCAGCAGCCAGAGAGGGGGGTCCGGGGAGCTGTTTTTT.

This chain links TRBV21-1 with TRBJ2-7; TRBD2, as called in the table, went unchecked against the DNA. TRBV21-1 is a recognized pseudogene. This CDR3 is built from 15 residues. The CDR3 reads CASSRPVWESYEQYF. In nucleotides, the CDR3 is TGTGCCAGCTCTCGTCCGGTATGGGAGTCCTACGAGCAGTACTTC.

The chain combines TRBV19 with TRBJ2-7; 8 bases are a match to TRBD1. V shed 2 bases and J 7 bases; nucleotides not matched to a gene: 7. The CDR3 extends over 14 amino acids. The germline V gene has CDR1 LNHDA and CDR2 SQIVND (reference sequence). This CDR3 is CASSIMRTGSEQYF. The CDR3 nucleotides are TGTGCCAGTAGTATAATGAGGACAGGGTCGGAGCAGTACTTC.

V usage is TRBV10-3 and J usage is TRBJ2-2; perhaps TRBD2 as D (5 bases). This CDR3 comprises 15 residues. The V gene lost 5 bases and the J gene lost 4 bases, with 14 bases spanning the gap. The V gene's germline CDR1 is ENHRY and CDR2 SYGVKD. CDR3 nucleotide sequence: TGTGCCATCAGTATACTAGACTCGGTCACCGGGGAGCTGTTTTTT. It is translated as CAISILDSVTGELFF.